This T cell receptor (beta chain) was observed in a study of cytomegalovirus exposure and HLA in healthy donors. Germline CDR1 reads MNHEY; CDR2 reads SMNVEV (reference sequence). Trimming removed 5 bases from V and 2 bases from J, with 16 bases in between. This CDR3 spans 15 amino acids. This clone was seen just once. The data were produced by immunoSEQ multiplex PCR, yet TCRdb's version contains in-frame clones alone and is incomplete. Of 140,000 to 150,000 clones in the sample, 91% were seen once. The chain couples TRBV27 to TRBJ2-7, with D possibly TRBD1 on 5 matching bases. Sequenced material: PBMCs. This clonotype was obtained from a man younger than 35 in good health and CMV-seronegative. The CDR3 DNA follows: TGTGCCAGCAGTCCCGCCCTGACAGCTACCTACGAGCAGTACTTC. Translation gives CASSPALTATYEQYF.